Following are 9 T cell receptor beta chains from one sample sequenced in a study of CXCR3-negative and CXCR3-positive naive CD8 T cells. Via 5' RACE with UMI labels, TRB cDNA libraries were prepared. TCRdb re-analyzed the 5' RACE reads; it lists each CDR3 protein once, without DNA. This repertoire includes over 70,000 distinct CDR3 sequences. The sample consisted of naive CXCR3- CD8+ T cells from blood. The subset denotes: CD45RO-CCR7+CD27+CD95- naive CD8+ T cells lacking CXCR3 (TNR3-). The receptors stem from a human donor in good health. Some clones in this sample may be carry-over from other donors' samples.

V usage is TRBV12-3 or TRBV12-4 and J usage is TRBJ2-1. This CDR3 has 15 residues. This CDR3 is CASSFGGRSYNEQFF.

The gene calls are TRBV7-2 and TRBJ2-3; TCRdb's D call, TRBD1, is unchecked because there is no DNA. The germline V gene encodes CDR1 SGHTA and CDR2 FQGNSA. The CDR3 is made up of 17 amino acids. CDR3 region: CASSRPGTGGITDTQYF.

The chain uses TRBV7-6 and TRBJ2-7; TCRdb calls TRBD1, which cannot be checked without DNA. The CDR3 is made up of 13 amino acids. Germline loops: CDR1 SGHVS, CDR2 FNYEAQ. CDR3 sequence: CASSFTGMGEQYF.

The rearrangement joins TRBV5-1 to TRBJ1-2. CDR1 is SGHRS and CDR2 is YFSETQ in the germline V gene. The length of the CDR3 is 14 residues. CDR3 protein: CASSLEKAGRGYTF.

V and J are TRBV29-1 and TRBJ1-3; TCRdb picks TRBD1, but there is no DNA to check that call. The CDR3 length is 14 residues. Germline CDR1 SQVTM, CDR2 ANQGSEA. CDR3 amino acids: CSVVWDSSGNTIYF.

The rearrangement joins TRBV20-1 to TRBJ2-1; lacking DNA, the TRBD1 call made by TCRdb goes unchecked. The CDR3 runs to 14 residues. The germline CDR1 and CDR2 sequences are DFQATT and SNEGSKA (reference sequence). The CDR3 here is CSARWTGNYNEQFF.

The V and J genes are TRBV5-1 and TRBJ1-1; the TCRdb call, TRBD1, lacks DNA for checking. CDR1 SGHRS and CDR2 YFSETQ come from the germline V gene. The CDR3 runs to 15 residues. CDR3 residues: CASSLAGAENTEAFF.

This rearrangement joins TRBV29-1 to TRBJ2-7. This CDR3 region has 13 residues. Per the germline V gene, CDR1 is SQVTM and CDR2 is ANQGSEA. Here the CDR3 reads CSVELDTTYEQYF.

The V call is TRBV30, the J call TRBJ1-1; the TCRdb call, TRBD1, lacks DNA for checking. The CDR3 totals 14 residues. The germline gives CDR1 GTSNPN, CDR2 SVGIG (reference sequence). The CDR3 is CAWSTQQGGTEAFF.